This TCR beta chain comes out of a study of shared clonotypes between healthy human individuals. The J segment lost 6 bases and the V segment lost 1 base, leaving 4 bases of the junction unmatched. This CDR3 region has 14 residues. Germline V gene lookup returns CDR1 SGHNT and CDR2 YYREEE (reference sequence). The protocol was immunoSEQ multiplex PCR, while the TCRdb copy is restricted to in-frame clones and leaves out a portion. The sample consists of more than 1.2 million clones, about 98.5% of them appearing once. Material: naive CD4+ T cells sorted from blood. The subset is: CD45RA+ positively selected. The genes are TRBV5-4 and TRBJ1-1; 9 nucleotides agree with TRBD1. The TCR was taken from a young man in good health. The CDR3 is CASSLSRDRAEAFF. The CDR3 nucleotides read TGTGCCAGCAGCTTGTCCCGGGACAGGGCTGAAGCTTTCTTT.